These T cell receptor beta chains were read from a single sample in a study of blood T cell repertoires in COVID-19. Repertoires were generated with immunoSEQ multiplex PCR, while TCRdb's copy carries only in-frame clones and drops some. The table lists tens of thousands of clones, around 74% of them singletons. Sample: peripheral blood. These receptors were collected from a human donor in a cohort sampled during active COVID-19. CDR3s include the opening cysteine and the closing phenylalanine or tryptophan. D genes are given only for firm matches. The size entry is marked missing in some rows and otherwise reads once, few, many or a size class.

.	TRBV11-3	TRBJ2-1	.	CASSFGGDRSEQFF	TGTGCCAGCAGCTTCGGCGGGGACCGTAGTGAGCAGTTCTTC
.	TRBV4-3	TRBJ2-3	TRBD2	CASSHLAGAGVEDTQYF	TGCGCCAGCAGCCATTTGGCTGGGGCGGGGGTGGAAGATACGCAGTATTTT
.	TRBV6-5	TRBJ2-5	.	CASSYSPEGRETQYF	TGTGCCAGCAGTTACTCCCCAGAGGGAAGAGAGACCCAGTACTTC
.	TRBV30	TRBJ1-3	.	CAWTTGFGVTIYF	TGTGCCTGGACGACAGGATTCGGGGTCACCATATATTTT
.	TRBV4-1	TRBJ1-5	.	CASSQVLGSNQPQHF	TGCGCCAGCAGCCAAGTACTCGGGAGCAATCAGCCCCAGCATTTT
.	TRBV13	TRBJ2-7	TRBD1	CASSPRQGNYEQYF	TGTGCCAGCAGCCCCCGACAGGGGAACTACGAGCAGTACTTC
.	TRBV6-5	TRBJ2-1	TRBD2	CASRVIAGGPNEQFF	TGTGCCAGCAGAGTTATAGCGGGGGGGCCGAATGAGCAGTTCTTC
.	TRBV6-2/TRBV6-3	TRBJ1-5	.	CASSYGGGSGGPPQHF	TGTGCCAGCAGTTACGGGGGGGGTTCGGGAGGCCCGCCCCAGCATTTT
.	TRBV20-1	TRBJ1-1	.	CSASVRNTEAFF	TGCAGTGCTAGTGTCAGGAACACTGAAGCTTTCTTT
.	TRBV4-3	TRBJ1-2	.	CASSQEGGGYYGYTF	TGCGCCAGCAGCCAAGAAGGGGGGGGATACTATGGCTACACCTTC
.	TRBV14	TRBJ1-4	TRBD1	CASSGRQGSNEKLFF	TGTGCCAGCAGCGGCCGACAGGGCTCAAATGAAAAACTGTTTTTT
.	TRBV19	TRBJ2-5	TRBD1	CASSTWDSGTQYF	TGTGCCAGTAGTACATGGGACAGTGGGACCCAGTACTTC
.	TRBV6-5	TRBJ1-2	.	CASSYSRGSGYTF	TGTGCCAGCAGTTACTCGAGAGGGTCTGGCTACACCTTC
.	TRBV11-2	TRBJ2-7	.	CASSLVGKLPYEQYF	TGTGCCAGCAGCTTAGTTGGTAAACTCCCCTACGAGCAGTACTTC
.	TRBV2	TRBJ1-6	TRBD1	CASRWTGSNSPLHF	TGTGCCAGCAGGTGGACAGGGAGTAATTCACCCCTCCACTTT
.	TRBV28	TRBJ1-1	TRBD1	CASSSYRGGSTEAFF	TGTGCCAGCAGTTCGTACAGGGGGGGGAGCACTGAAGCTTTCTTT
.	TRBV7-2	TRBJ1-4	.	CASSRGSVEKLFF	TGTGCCAGCAGCCGGGGTTCCGTGGAAAAACTGTTTTTT
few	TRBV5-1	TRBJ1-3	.	CASRRDWSSGNTIYF	TGCGCCAGCAGACGGGACTGGAGCTCTGGAAACACCATATATTTT
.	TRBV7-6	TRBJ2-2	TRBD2	CASSLRSEASGNTGELFF	TGTGCCAGCAGCTTACGATCGGAGGCTAGCGGGAACACCGGGGAGCTGTTTTTT
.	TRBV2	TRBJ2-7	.	CASSEALLIQSYEQYF	TGTGCCAGCAGTGAAGCGCTCCTAATTCAATCCTACGAGCAGTACTTC
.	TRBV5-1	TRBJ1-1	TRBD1	CASSQTGRTEAFF	TGCGCCAGCAGCCAGACAGGGAGGACTGAAGCTTTCTTT
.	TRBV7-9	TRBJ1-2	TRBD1	CASSLRTGFGYTF	TGTGCCAGCAGCCTACGGACAGGCTTTGGCTACACCTTC
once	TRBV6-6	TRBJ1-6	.	CASSLKTQGRNSPLHF	TGTGCCAGCAGTCTAAAAACACAGGGAAGGAATTCACCCCTCCACTTT
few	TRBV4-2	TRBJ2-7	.	CASSQGRQVGVQYF	TGTGCCAGCAGCCAAGGTCGGCAGGTCGGGGTGCAGTACTTC
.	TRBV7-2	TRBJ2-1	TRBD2	CASSFRTSSTGEQFF	TGTGCCAGCAGCTTTCGGACTAGCTCTACTGGTGAGCAGTTCTTC
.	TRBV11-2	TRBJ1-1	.	CASSLGAFSEAFF	TGTGCCAGCAGCTTAGGGGCGTTCAGTGAAGCTTTCTTT
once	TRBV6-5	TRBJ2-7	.	CASSYSAVVNYEQYF	TGTGCCAGCAGTTACTCGGCAGTTGTTAACTACGAGCAGTACTTC
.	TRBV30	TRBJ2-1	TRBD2	CAWSVGLAGGREQFF	TGTGCCTGGAGTGTGGGGCTAGCGGGGGGTCGTGAGCAGTTCTTC
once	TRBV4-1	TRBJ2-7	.	CASSPSTSHEQYF	TGCGCCAGCAGCCCTTCCACTAGCCACGAGCAGTACTTC
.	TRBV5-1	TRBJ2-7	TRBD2	CASSPRGGLEQYF	TGCGCCAGCAGTCCCCGGGGGGGACTCGAGCAGTACTTC
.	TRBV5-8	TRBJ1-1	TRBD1	CASSFMGTDMNTEAFF	TGTGCCAGCAGCTTCATGGGGACAGACATGAACACTGAAGCTTTCTTT
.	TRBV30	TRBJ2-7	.	CAWSVGTRYSGEQYF	TGTGCCTGGAGTGTGGGGACAAGATATTCTGGCGAGCAGTACTTC
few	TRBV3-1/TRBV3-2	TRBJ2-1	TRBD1	CASSQITGGAGEQFF	TGTGCCAGCAGCCAAATTACAGGGGGCGCCGGTGAGCAGTTCTTC
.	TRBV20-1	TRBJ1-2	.	CSASMAYEGGIDTF	TGCAGTGCTAGTATGGCGTACGAGGGGGGGATCGACACCTTC
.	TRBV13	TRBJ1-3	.	CASRTAGAPGNTIYF	TGTGCCAGCAGGACCGCGGGGGCGCCTGGAAACACCATATATTTT
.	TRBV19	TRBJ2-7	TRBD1	CASSIQGQGTYEQYF	TGTGCCAGTAGTATCCAAGGACAGGGGACCTACGAGCAGTACTTC
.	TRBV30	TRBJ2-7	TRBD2	CAWSKGSGGYEQYF	TGTGCCTGGAGTAAGGGGAGCGGGGGGTACGAGCAGTACTTC
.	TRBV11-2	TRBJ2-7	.	CASSPRESSYEQYF	TGTGCCAGCAGCCCCCGGGAGAGCTCCTACGAGCAGTACTTC
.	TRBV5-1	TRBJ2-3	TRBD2	CASSLSGGARDTQYF	TGCGCCAGCAGCTTAAGCGGGGGGGCGAGAGATACGCAGTATTTT
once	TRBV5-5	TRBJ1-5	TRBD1	CASSPTGGHQPQHF	TGTGCCAGCAGCCCAACAGGGGGACATCAGCCCCAGCATTTT
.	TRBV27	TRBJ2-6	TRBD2	CASSFRGAGANVLTF	TGTGCCAGCAGTTTTCGGGGGGCTGGGGCCAACGTCCTGACTTTC
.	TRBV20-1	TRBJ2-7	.	CSASSGWEQYF	TGCAGTGCTAGCTCAGGGTGGGAGCAGTACTTC
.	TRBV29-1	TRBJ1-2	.	CSAAVDYGYTF	TGCAGCGCCGCGGTAGACTATGGCTACACCTTC
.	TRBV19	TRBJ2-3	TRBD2	CASKTSGGITDTQYF	TGTGCCAGTAAAACTAGCGGGGGGATCACAGATACGCAGTATTTT
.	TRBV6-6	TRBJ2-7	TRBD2	CASSSGLAGGAYEQYF	TGTGCCAGCAGTTCGGGACTAGCGGGGGGAGCCTACGAGCAGTACTTC
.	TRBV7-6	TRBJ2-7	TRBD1	CASSLAGAGGYEQYF	TGTGCCAGCAGCTTAGCGGGTGCAGGGGGCTACGAGCAGTACTTC
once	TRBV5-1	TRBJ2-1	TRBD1	CASSPGTADYNEQFF	TGCGCCAGCAGCCCTGGGACAGCGGACTACAATGAGCAGTTCTTC
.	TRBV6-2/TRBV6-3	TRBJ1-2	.	CASSYSLSGYTF	TGTGCCAGCAGTTACTCGCTTAGTGGCTACACCTTC
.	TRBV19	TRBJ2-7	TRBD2	CASSPFGLAGLFEQYF	TGTGCCAGTAGTCCGTTCGGACTAGCGGGGCTCTTCGAGCAGTACTTC